This TCR beta chain was retrieved from a study of blood T cell repertoires in COVID-19. Across the whole study: Sources were T cells, B-cell-depleted T cells, or PBMCs; the material itself was cDNA or gDNA.

The germline V gene has CDR1 MNHEY and CDR2 SVGEGT. This CDR3 contains 14 residues. With 5 bases clipped from V and 4 bases from J, the junction kept 7 bases outside the gene matches. Assay used: immunoSEQ multiplex PCR; TCRdb lists only in-frame clones, some missing. Here the sample spans 97,000 or so clones, roughly 92% being singletons. The genes are TRBV6-2 or TRBV6-3 and TRBJ1-2, with TRBD1 matching over 7 bases. The receptor's source is a woman aged 45-65 years with COVID-19, enrolled during active disease. The sequencing sample was made of peripheral blood. The CDR3 spells CASSRDSRSYGYTF. The CDR3 DNA reads TGTGCCAGCAGTCGGGACAGTAGATCCTATGGCTACACCTTC.